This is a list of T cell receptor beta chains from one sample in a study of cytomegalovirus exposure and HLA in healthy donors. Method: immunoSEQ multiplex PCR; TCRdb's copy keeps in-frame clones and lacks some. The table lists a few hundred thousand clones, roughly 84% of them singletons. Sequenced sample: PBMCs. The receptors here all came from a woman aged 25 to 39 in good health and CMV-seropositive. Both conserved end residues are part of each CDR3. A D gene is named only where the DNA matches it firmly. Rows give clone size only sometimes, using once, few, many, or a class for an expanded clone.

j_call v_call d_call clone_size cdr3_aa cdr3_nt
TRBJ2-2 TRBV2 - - CASLQNTGELFF TGTGCCAGCTTACAGAACACCGGGGAGCTGTTTTTT
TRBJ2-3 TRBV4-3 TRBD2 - CASSRRLAGASTDTQYF TGCGCCAGCAGCCGACGACTAGCGGGAGCATCCACAGATACGCAGTATTTT
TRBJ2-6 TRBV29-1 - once CSVVEPGRAGANVLTF TGCAGCGTCGTGGAACCGGGCCGTGCTGGGGCCAACGTCCTGACTTTC
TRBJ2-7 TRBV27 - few CASSLLSSYEQYF TGTGCCAGCAGTCTACTCAGCTCCTACGAGCAGTACTTC
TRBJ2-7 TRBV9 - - CASSVGPTGGEQYF TGTGCCAGCAGCGTAGGGCCTACAGGAGGCGAGCAGTACTTC
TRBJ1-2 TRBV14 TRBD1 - CASSLHRTGGYTF TGTGCCAGCAGCCTCCACCGGACAGGGGGCTACACCTTC
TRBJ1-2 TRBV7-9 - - CASSLEGYGYTF TGTGCCAGCAGCTTGGAGGGGTATGGCTACACCTTC
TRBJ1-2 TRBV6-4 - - CASSLEDGYGYTF TGTGCCAGCAGTCTCGAAGATGGGTATGGCTACACCTTC
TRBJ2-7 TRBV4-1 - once CASSHGGYSYEQYF TGCGCCAGCAGTCATGGAGGTTACTCCTACGAGCAGTACTTC
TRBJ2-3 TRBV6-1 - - CASSEKYGSGADTQYF TGTGCCAGCAGTGAAAAGTACGGGAGTGGTGCAGATACGCAGTATTTT
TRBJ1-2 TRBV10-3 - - CAIRGRGYTF TGTGCCATCAGGGGGCGAGGCTACACCTTC
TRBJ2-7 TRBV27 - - CASSLQRDRYEQYF TGTGCCAGCAGTTTACAACGGGATCGATACGAGCAGTACTTC
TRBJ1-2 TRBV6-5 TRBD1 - CASRPLTGAYGYTF TGTGCCAGCAGGCCTCTTACAGGGGCCTATGGCTACACCTTC
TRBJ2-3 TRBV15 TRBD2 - CATAKGGSADTQYF TGTGCCACCGCTAAGGGAGGGAGCGCAGATACGCAGTATTTT
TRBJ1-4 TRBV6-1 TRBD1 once CASNEPGQGNEKLFF TGTGCCAGCAATGAACCGGGACAGGGGAATGAAAAACTGTTTTTT
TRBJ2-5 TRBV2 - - CASRRLGSQETQYF TGTGCCAGCCGGAGACTGGGTTCCCAAGAGACCCAGTACTTC
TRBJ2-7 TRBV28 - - CASRRDSSYEQYF TGTGCCAGCAGGCGGGACAGCTCCTACGAGCAGTACTTC
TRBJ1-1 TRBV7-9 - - CASSLAGLGHFF TGTGCCAGCAGCTTAGCGGGACTGGGGCATTTCTTT
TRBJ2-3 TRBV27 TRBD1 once CASSFRDRVADTQYF TGTGCCAGCAGTTTCCGGGACAGGGTGGCAGATACGCAGTATTTT
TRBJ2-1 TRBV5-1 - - CASSLELRDLDEQFF TGCGCCAGCAGCTTGGAGTTGCGGGATTTGGATGAGCAGTTCTTC
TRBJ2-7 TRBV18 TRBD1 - CASSRTGPDEQYF TGTGCCAGCTCCCGGACAGGGCCCGACGAGCAGTACTTC
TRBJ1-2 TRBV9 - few CASSVGTLGYTF TGTGCCAGCAGCGTAGGGACTCTGGGCTACACCTTC
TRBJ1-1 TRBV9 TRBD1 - CASSATGTQDTEAFF TGTGCCAGCAGCGCGACAGGGACCCAAGACACTGAAGCTTTCTTT
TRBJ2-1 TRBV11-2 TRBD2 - CASSLVVAGVINEQFF TGTGCCAGCAGCTTAGTGGTGGCGGGAGTCATCAATGAGCAGTTCTTC
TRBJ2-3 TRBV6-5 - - CASSYSRQSTDTQYF TGTGCCAGCAGTTACTCGAGGCAGTCCACAGATACGCAGTATTTT
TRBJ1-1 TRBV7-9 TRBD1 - CASSSSALEPFTGGTEAFF TGTGCCAGCAGCTCCAGTGCACTCGAGCCTTTTACAGGGGGCACTGAAGCTTTCTTT
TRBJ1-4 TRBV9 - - CASSVGGSGTNEKLFF TGTGCCAGCAGCGTCGGTGGGTCGGGGACTAATGAAAAACTGTTTTTT
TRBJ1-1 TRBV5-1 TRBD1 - CASSPDRGRSEAFF TGCGCCAGCAGCCCGGACAGGGGGCGATCTGAAGCTTTCTTT
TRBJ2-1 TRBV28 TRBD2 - CASSLTGRAYHEQFF TGTGCCAGCAGTTTAACCGGGAGGGCCTACCATGAGCAGTTCTTC
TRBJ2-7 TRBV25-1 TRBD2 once CASSDDSGLRYEQYF TGTGCCAGCAGTGATGATAGCGGGCTACGCTACGAGCAGTACTTC
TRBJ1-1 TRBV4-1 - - CASRNRAENTEAFF TGCGCCAGCAGGAACAGGGCAGAAAACACTGAAGCTTTCTTT
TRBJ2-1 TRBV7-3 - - CASSPRWGNEQFF TGTGCCAGCAGCCCGAGGTGGGGGAATGAGCAGTTCTTC
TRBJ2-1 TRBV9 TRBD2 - CASTPGLAGTYNEQFF TGTGCCAGCACCCCGGGACTAGCGGGAACCTACAATGAGCAGTTCTTC
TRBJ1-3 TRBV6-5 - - CASSIESAGNTIYF TGTGCCAGCAGCATAGAATCCGCTGGAAACACCATATATTTT
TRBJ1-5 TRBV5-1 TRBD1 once CASSAGTGGQPQHF TGCGCCAGCAGCGCCGGGACAGGGGGTCAGCCCCAGCATTTT
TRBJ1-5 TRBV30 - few CAWSVGNRWSGQPQHF TGTGCCTGGAGTGTAGGGAACAGGTGGAGCGGTCAGCCCCAGCATTTT
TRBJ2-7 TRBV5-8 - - CASSLDASSYEQYF TGTGCCAGCAGCCTAGACGCTTCTTCCTACGAGCAGTACTTC
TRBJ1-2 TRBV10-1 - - CASTDFYGYTF TGCGCCAGCACGGATTTCTATGGCTACACCTTC
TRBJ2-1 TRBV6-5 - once CASSYSSANEQFF TGTGCCAGCAGTTATTCTAGCGCCAATGAGCAGTTCTTC
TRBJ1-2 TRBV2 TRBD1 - CASSEPGQGAGGYTF TGTGCCAGCAGTGAACCGGGACAGGGGGCTGGAGGCTACACCTTC
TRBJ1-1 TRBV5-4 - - CASKRAGVVNTEAFF TGTGCCAGCAAAAGGGCAGGGGTGGTGAACACTGAAGCTTTCTTT
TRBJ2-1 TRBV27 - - CASSLGTGGEQFF TGTGCCAGCAGTTTAGGGACTGGAGGTGAGCAGTTCTTC
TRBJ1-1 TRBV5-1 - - CASWTEHTEAFF TGCGCCAGCTGGACAGAACACACTGAAGCTTTCTTT
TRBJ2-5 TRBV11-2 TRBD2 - CASSLGAAGGLQGTQYF TGTGCCAGCAGCTTAGGGGCAGCGGGAGGGCTCCAGGGGACCCAGTACTTC
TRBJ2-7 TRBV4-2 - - CASSQEEAGSYEQYF TGTGCCAGCAGCCAAGAGGAAGCGGGCTCCTACGAGCAGTACTTC
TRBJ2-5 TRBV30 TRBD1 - CAWSRGGAPQETQYF TGTGCCTGGAGTAGAGGGGGCGCTCCCCAAGAGACCCAGTACTTC
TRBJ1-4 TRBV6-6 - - CASSYSIRQINEKLFF TGTGCCAGCAGTTACTCGATCCGACAGATTAATGAAAAACTGTTTTTT
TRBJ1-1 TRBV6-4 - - CASSEELNTEAFF TGTGCCAGCAGTGAGGAGCTGAACACTGAAGCTTTCTTT